The sample holds one count of the clone carrying this TCR beta chain. The antigen remains undetermined. This sample is drawn from a study of cytomegalovirus exposure and HLA in healthy donors. Points from the study as a whole: CMV antigen specificity was confirmed in vitro for three CMV-associated chains. Most observed TCR sequences were rare, whereas some public TCRs were detected in many donors. The study recorded more than 150 TCR beta chains that were cytomegalovirus-associated.

The approximately 120-subject validation cohort, separate from the approximately 670-subject first cohort, included the donors. Assay used: immunoSEQ multiplex PCR; TCRdb lists only in-frame clones, some missing. The sample includes 300,000 to 450,000 clones, 86% of them seen just once. The ends were cut back, 5 bases at V and 2 bases at J, with 17 bases in the middle. This CDR3 has 15 residues. Germline values: CDR1 SGHRS, CDR2 YFSETQ. The sample was PBMCs. The chain uses TRBV5-1 and TRBJ2-7; maybe TRBD1 (5 bases). The clonotype comes from a woman aged 18-29 years in good health and CMV-seronegative. CDR3 coding DNA: TGCGCCAGCAGAACCGGTACAGGAGTCGCCTACGAGCAGTACTTC. It encodes CASRTGTGVAYEQYF.